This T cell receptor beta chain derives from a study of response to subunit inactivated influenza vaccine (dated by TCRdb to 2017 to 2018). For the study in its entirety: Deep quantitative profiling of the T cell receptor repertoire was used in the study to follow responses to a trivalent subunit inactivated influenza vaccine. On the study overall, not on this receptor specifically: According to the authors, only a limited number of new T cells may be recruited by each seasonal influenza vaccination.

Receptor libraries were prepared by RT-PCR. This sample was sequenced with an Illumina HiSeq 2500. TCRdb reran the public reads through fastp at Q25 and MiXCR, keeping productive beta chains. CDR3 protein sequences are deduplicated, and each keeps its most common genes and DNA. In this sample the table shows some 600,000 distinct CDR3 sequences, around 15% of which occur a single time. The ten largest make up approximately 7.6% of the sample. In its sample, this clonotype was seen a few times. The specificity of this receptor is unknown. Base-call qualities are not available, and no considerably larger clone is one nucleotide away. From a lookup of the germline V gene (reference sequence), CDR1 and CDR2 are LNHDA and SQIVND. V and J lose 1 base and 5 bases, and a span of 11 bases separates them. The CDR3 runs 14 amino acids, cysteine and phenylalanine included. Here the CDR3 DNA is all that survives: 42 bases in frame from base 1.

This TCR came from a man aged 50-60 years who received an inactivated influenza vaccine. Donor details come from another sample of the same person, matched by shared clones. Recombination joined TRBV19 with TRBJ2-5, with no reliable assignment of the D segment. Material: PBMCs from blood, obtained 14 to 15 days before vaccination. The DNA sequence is TGTGCCAGTAGTATAGCGGTCTCTAGGGAGACCCAGTACTTC. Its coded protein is CASSIAVSRETQYF.